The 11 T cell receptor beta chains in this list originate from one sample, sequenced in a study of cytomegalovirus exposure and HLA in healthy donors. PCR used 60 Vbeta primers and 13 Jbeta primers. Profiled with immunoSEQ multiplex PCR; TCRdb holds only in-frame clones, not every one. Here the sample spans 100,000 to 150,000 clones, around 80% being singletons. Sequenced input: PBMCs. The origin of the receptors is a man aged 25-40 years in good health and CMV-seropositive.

CDR3 sequence: CASRNRAAGELFF. The CDR3 DNA sequence: TGTGCCAGCAGAAACAGGGCGGCCGGGGAGCTGTTTTTT. This chain connects TRBV2 to TRBJ2-2, with D maybe TRBD1 (6 bases). This CDR3 contains 13 residues. Trimming removed 6 bases from V and 6 bases from J, with 11 bases in between. CDR1 is SNHLY, CDR2 FYNNEI, per germline.

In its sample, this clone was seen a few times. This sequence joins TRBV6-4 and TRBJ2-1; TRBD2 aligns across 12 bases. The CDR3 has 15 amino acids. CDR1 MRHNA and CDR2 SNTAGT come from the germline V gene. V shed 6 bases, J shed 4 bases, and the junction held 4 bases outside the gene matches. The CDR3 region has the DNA TGTGCCAGCAGCCCTAGCGGGAGGGAATACAATGAGCAGTTCTTC. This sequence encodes CASSPSGREYNEQFF.

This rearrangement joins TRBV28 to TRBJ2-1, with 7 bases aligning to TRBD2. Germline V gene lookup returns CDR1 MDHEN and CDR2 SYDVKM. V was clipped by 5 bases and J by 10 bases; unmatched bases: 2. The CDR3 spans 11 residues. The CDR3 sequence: CASSSGAEQFF. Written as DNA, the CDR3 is TGTGCCAGCAGTAGCGGGGCGGAGCAGTTCTTC.

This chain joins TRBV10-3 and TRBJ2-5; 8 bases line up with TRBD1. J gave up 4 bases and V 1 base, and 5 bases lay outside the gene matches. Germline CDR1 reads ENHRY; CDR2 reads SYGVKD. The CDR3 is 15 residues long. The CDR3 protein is CAISEFQGAGETQYF. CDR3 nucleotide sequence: TGTGCCATCAGTGAGTTTCAGGGGGCTGGAGAGACCCAGTACTTC.

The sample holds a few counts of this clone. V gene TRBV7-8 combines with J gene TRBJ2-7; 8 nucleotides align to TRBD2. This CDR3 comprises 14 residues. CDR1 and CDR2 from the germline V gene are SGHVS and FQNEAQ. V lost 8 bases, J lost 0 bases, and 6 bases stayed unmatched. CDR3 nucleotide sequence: TGTGCCAGCCGGTCGGGGGGGCGCTCCTACGAGCAGTACTTC. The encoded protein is CASRSGGRSYEQYF.

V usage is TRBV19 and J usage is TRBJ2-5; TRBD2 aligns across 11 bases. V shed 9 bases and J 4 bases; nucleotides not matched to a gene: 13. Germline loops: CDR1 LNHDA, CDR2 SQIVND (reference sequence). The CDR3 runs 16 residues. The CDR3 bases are TGTGCCAGCGCAAGTGGTAGCGGGAGGGGGCGAGAGACCCAGTACTTC. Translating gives CASASGSGRGRETQYF.

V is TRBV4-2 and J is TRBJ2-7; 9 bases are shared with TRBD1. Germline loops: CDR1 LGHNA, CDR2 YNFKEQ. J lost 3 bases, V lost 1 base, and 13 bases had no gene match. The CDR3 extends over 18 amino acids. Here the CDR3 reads CASSQGPSTGGVNYEQYF. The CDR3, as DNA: TGTGCCAGCAGCCAAGGTCCCTCAACAGGGGGCGTTAACTACGAGCAGTACTTC.

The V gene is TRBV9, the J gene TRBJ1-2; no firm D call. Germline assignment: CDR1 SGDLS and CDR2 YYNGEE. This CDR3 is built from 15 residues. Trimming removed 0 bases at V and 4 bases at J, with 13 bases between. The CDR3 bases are TGTGCCAGCAGCGTAGGAAGGAGCGGTGGCTATGGCTACACCTTC. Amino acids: CASSVGRSGGYGYTF.

The CDR3 DNA is TGTGCCAGCAGCGACACCTTGAACACTGAAGCTTTCTTT. Its protein product is CASSDTLNTEAFF. This chain links TRBV6-5 with TRBJ1-1, with D unclear. Germline V gives CDR1 MNHEY, CDR2 SVGAGI. Trimming pared 6 bases from V and 0 bases from J, leaving 8 bases between. The CDR3 runs to 13 residues.

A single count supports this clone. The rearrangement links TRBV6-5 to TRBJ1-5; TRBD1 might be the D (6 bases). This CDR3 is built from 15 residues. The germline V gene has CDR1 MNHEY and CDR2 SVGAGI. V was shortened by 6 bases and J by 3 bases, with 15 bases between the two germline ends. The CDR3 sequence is CASRGEGGPNQPQHF. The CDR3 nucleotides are TGTGCCAGCAGGGGGGAGGGGGGCCCCAATCAGCCCCAGCATTTT.

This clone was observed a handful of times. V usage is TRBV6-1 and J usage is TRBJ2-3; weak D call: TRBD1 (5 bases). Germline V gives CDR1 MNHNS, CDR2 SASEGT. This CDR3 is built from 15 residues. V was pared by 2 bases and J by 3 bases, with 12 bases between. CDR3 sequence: CASSELRQGTDTQYF. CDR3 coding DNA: TGTGCCAGCAGTGAATTAAGGCAGGGAACAGATACGCAGTATTTT.